What follows describes a single T cell receptor (beta chain). Antigen: not known. This specimen belongs to a study of CD8 T cells in ankylosing spondylitis. Quantitative 5'-RACE with molecular barcodes generated TCR beta libraries. TCRdb re-called the 5' RACE reads with MiXCR, one entry per CDR3 protein. The sample holds 100,000 to 150,000 distinct CDR3 sequences, roughly 13% seen once. Study-level points and caveats: Apparently characteristic of ankylosing spondylitis blood was a TCR beta motif (about eight highly homologous variants).

Germline V gene lookup returns CDR1 SGHRS and CDR2 YFSETQ. V lost 2 bases and J 5 bases, leaving 14 bases between the germline ends. The CDR3 is 15 residues long. Sequencing was done on a sample of blood, either unsorted or a sorted T cell fraction (not recorded which). This chain connects TRBV5-1 to TRBJ2-1; possibly TRBD2 for D (5 bases). This clonotype originated in a female donor with ankylosing spondylitis or in good health (not recorded which). The CDR3 sequence: CASSFAREFDNEQFF. The CDR3 nucleotides are TGCGCCAGCAGCTTTGCGAGGGAGTTTGACAATGAGCAGTTCTTC.